This entry lists 11 T cell receptor beta chains sequenced from one sample in a study of graft-versus-host responses after intestinal transplantation. The assay was immunoSEQ multiplex PCR, and TCRdb's table has in-frame clones only and misses some. The sample yields 35,000 to 40,000 clones, roughly four fifths seen once. The sample was PBMCs, taken 1070 days after transplant. These receptor sequences come from a human patient who received an intestinal transplant, so some T cells may come from the graft donor.

Note on this clone: Other nucleotide sequences in the sample specify the same CDR3. The J gene is TRBJ1-5, the V gene TRBV19, with 10 bases aligning to TRBD1. CDR3 size: 15 residues. The germline gives CDR1 LNHDA, CDR2 SQIVND (reference sequence). Losses at the gene ends were 5 bases for V and 4 bases for J; bases not matched to a gene: 5. CDR3 bases: TGTGCCAGTAGTCCCTGGGGACAGGGGAATCAGCCCCAGCATTTT. Its protein is CASSPWGQGNQPQHF.

This clone has just one count. The chain employs TRBV11-3 and TRBJ2-2; D may be TRBD1 or TRBD2 (5 bases each). The CDR3 covers 14 residues. The ends were cut back, 4 bases at V and 6 bases at J, with 12 bases in the middle. Per germline, CDR1 SGHNT and CDR2 YENEEA. The CDR3 loop reads CASSWGPSSGELFF. The CDR3 DNA is TGTGCCAGCAGCTGGGGACCTAGCTCCGGGGAGCTGTTTTTT.

The chain uses TRBV27 and TRBJ1-1, with unresolved D. V was clipped by 1 base and J by 4 bases, with 10 bases between them. Germline V gives CDR1 MNHEY, CDR2 SMNVEV (reference sequence). This CDR3 has 14 residues. The chain's CDR3 is CASSLYTRATEAFF. In DNA form, the CDR3 reads TGTGCCAGCAGTTTATACACCAGAGCCACTGAAGCTTTCTTT.

The rearrangement uses TRBV30 and TRBJ2-2; 10 bases align to TRBD2. V lost 0 bases, J lost 0 bases, and 13 bases stayed unmatched. The CDR3 sequence is 20 residues long. CDR1 is GTSNPN and CDR2 is SVGIG in the germline V gene (reference sequence). The CDR3 nucleotides are TGTGCCTGGAGTGTGGTCGAGCGGGGGGGGGAGCCGCCGAACACCGGGGAGCTGTTTTTT. Its translation: CAWSVVERGGEPPNTGELFF.

This clone was detected once. The chain joins TRBV4-2 to TRBJ2-1; TRBD1 agrees at 9 bases. Unmatched junction bases numbered 10, after V lost 1 base and J lost 6 bases. Germline V gene data show CDR1 as LGHNA and CDR2 as YNFKEQ. There are 17 residues in the CDR3. CDR3 in DNA: TGTGCCAGCAGCCAAGGCGAGGGGGACAGGGTGTCCAATGAGCAGTTCTTC. Amino acids: CASSQGEGDRVSNEQFF.

This clone occurred a few times. The chain carries TRBV2 and TRBJ1-4, with 7 bases identical to TRBD1. J was trimmed by 12 bases and V by 8 bases; bases with no gene match: 18. Germline V CDR1 and CDR2: SNHLY, FYNNEI. This CDR3 comprises 15 residues. The CDR3 bases are TGTGCCAGCTTCACCGGGACAGCCGGCCGGGGGGAACTGTTTTTT. Encoded protein: CASFTGTAGRGELFF.

This clone was counted only a few times. V gene TRBV5-6 combines with J gene TRBJ2-7, with D maybe TRBD2 (6 bases). The CDR3 sequence is 14 residues long. Trimming removed 5 bases from V and 0 bases from J, with 12 bases in between. Per germline, CDR1 SGHDT and CDR2 YYEEEE. The CDR3 region has the DNA TGTGCCAGCAGGCCCGGGACTTACTCCTACGAGCAGTACTTC. Encoded protein: CASRPGTYSYEQYF.

The chain combines TRBV18 with TRBJ2-3; tentative D call: TRBD2 (6 bases). With 0 bases removed from V and 0 bases from J, the gap between germline ends came to 13 bases. The CDR3 extends over 17 amino acids. Per germline, CDR1 KGHSH and CDR2 LQKENI. The chain's CDR3 is CASSPPKLAPSTDTQYF. For the CDR3, the DNA is TGTGCCAGCTCACCACCCAAGCTAGCGCCTAGCACAGATACGCAGTATTTT.

The chain carries TRBV27 and TRBJ1-4, with D possibly matching TRBD1 (6 bases). The CDR3 runs 15 residues. CDR1 is MNHEY and CDR2 is SMNVEV in the germline V gene (reference sequence). Trimming stripped 6 bases from V and 5 bases from J, with 16 bases between. The chain's CDR3 is CASRDAGRGNEKLFF. For the CDR3, the DNA is TGTGCCAGCAGGGATGCAGGGAGGGGGAATGAAAAACTGTTTTTT.

The chain has TRBV11-2 and TRBJ2-1, with 9 bases that match TRBD2. The germline CDR1 and CDR2 sequences are SGHAT and FQNNGV. The CDR3 covers 16 residues. J lost 2 bases, V lost 0 bases, and 2 bases had no gene match. The CDR3 here is CASSLDGGGAYNEQFF. Written as DNA, the CDR3 is TGTGCCAGCAGCTTAGATGGCGGGGGGGCCTACAATGAGCAGTTCTTC.

This clone has just one count. This chain connects TRBV29-1 to TRBJ2-5; D could derive from TRBD1 or TRBD2 (5 bases each). The J call is doubtful: the DNA matches TRBJ2-7 better. The CDR3 runs 12 residues. Germline assignment: CDR1 SQVTM and CDR2 ANQGSEA. CDR3 DNA: TGCAGCGTTGCGCCAGGGACCCACGAGCAGTACTTC. It codes for CSVAPGTHEQYF.